Each of the 20 T cell receptor beta chains below was sequenced from the same sample in a study of blood T cell repertoires in COVID-19. Assay used: immunoSEQ multiplex PCR; TCRdb lists only in-frame clones, some missing. The sample has a few hundred thousand clones, 70% to 90% seen once. The specimen was PBMCs or T cells enriched from blood (not recorded which). The receptors derive from a woman between 40 and 55 years old with acute COVID-19.

The genes are TRBV9 and TRBJ1-5, with 7 bases matching TRBD1. CDR1 is SGDLS and CDR2 is YYNGEE in the germline V gene. Trimming took 4 bases from V and 2 from J; bases not matched to a gene: 3. CDR3 length: 14 residues. The CDR3 DNA reads as TGTGCCAGCAGCAGGGGGCCAGGCAATCAGCCCCAGCATTTT. It translates to CASSRGPGNQPQHF.

The chain links TRBV5-4 to TRBJ1-2; D call uncertain. Trimming took 1 base from V and 4 from J, leaving 11 bases between them. The CDR3 covers 14 residues. CDR1 is SGHNT and CDR2 is YYREEE in the germline V gene (reference sequence). CDR3 in DNA: TGTGCCAGCAGCTTGTCGGGGATTGGCTATGGCTACACCTTC. Its translation is CASSLSGIGYGYTF.

The chain is built from TRBV29-1 and TRBJ1-6, with TRBD1 identical over 8 bases. The CDR3 spans 13 residues. The V gene end was trimmed by 8 bases and the J gene end by 9 bases; junction bases not matched to a gene: 9. The germline gives CDR1 SQVTM, CDR2 ANQGSEA. Here the CDR3 reads CSTRTGPGSPLHF. The DNA of the CDR3 is TGCAGCACAAGGACAGGGCCGGGTTCACCCCTCCACTTT.

In DNA form, the CDR3 reads TGTGCCAGTAGTATAAGGACAGGGTTGGAAGATACGCAGTATTTT. This sequence encodes CASSIRTGLEDTQYF. The V call is TRBV19, the J call TRBJ2-3; 8 positions match TRBD1. J was trimmed by 5 bases and V by 2 bases; bases with no gene match: 6. There are 15 residues in the CDR3. CDR1 and CDR2 (germline): LNHDA, SQIVND (reference sequence). Combining the CDR3 with reference TRBV19 and TRBJ2-3 gives the whole variable domain DGGITQSPKYLFRKEGQNVTLSCEQNLNHDAMYWYRQDPGQGLRLIYYSQIVNDFQKGDIAEGYSVSREKKESFPLTVTSAQKNPTAFYLCASSIRTGLEDTQYFGPGTRLTVL.

A remark on this clone: This specimen includes other DNA sequences encoding the same CDR3. The V gene is TRBV5-1, the J gene TRBJ1-1; the match to TRBD1 covers 8 bases. V lost 3 bases and J lost 1; bases outside the gene matches: 2. CDR1 is SGHRS and CDR2 is YFSETQ in the germline V gene. The CDR3 contains 14 residues. The CDR3 loop reads CASSSGTGNTEAFF. The CDR3 DNA reads TGCGCCAGCAGCTCAGGGACAGGGAACACTGAAGCTTTCTTT.

The chain uses TRBV10-3 and TRBJ2-1; 13 positions match TRBD2. The junction had 4 bases not matched to a gene; V was cut back by 2 bases and J by 0 bases. CDR3 length: 18 residues. Germline V gene lookup returns CDR1 ENHRY and CDR2 SYGVKD. CDR3 protein: CAISEGLAGDRSYNEQFF. As DNA, the CDR3 is TGTGCCATCAGTGAGGGACTAGCGGGAGACCGCTCCTACAATGAGCAGTTCTTC.

The rearrangement joins TRBV18 to TRBJ1-1; a possible D gene is TRBD1 (5 bases). Per germline, CDR1 KGHSH and CDR2 LQKENI. The CDR3 covers 13 residues. The V end lost 3 bases, the J end lost 4 bases, and 9 bases lay between the germline ends. CDR3 in DNA: TGTGCCAGCTCACCCCCCGGGGGCACTGAAGCTTTCTTT. Its translation is CASSPPGGTEAFF.

This chain uses TRBV5-4 with TRBJ2-1; 8 bases match TRBD2. J was trimmed by 8 bases and V by 1 base; bases with no gene match: 5. Germline CDR1 SGHNT, CDR2 YYREEE (reference sequence). The CDR3 is 14 amino acids. The CDR3 spells CASSLREGNDEQFF. Written as DNA, the CDR3 is TGTGCCAGCAGCTTGCGGGAGGGCAACGATGAGCAGTTCTTC.

The CDR3: CASSPLVTGQDIQYF. CDR3 DNA: TGTGCCAGCAGCCCTCTCGTGACAGGGCAGGACATTCAGTACTTC. The gene calls are TRBV9 and TRBJ2-4, with 7 bases lining up with TRBD1. CDR1 SGDLS and CDR2 YYNGEE come from the germline V gene. With V trimmed by 4 bases and J by 8 bases, 12 bases remained unmatched. This CDR3 is 15 amino acids long.

This chain uses TRBV15 with TRBJ1-4; D gene uncertain. Trimming cost V 4 bases and J 8 bases, with 11 bases left between them. CDR1 and CDR2 (germline): LNHNV, YYDKDF (reference sequence). The length of the CDR3 is 13 residues. Here the CDR3 DNA reads TGTGCCACCAGCACGAGGAGAGAAGAAAAACTGTTTTTT. It specifies CATSTRREEKLFF. The variable domain in full, completed from reference TRBV15 and TRBJ1-4, reads DAMVIQNPRYQVTQFGKPVTLSCSQTLNHNVMYWYQQKSSQAPKLLFHYYDKDFNNEADTPDNFQSRRPNTSFCFLDIRSPGLGDTAMYLCATSTRREEKLFFGSGTQLSVL.

This chain uses TRBV30 with TRBJ2-3, with 9 bases that match TRBD2. Unmatched junction bases numbered 1, after V lost 2 bases and J lost 1 base. The CDR3 length is 14 residues. The germline V gene has CDR1 GTSNPN and CDR2 SVGIG (reference sequence). The CDR3 reads CAWSLAGGTDTQYF. CDR3 coding DNA: TGTGCCTGGAGTTTAGCGGGGGGCACAGATACGCAGTATTTT.

J is TRBJ2-5 and V is TRBV4-3; 11 bases agree with TRBD2. Losses at the gene ends were 2 bases for V and 1 base for J; bases not matched to a gene: 3. Germline values: CDR1 LGHNA, CDR2 YSLEER. The CDR3 totals 16 residues. The chain's CDR3 is CASSQTSGGVQETQYF. In nucleotides, the CDR3 is TGCGCCAGCAGCCAAACTAGCGGGGGCGTCCAAGAGACCCAGTACTTC.

CDR3 residues: CASSGRRGYTF. The DNA for the CDR3 is TGTGCCAGCAGCGGACGGAGAGGCTACACCTTC. This chain links TRBV9 with TRBJ1-2, with D hard to call. V lost 3 bases and J lost 8, with 8 bases in between. The CDR3 runs 11 residues. Germline CDR1 SGDLS, CDR2 YYNGEE.

The gene calls are TRBV10-3 and TRBJ2-1; 11 nucleotides align to TRBD1. The V gene end was trimmed by 6 bases and the J gene end by 5 bases; junction bases not matched to a gene: 3. This CDR3 comprises 14 residues. Germline CDR1 and CDR2: ENHRY and SYGVKD. In nucleotides, the CDR3 is TGTGCCATCAGGGGGGACAGGGGGGACAATGAGCAGTTCTTC. This translates into CAIRGDRGDNEQFF.

This clone was seen only a few times. The rearrangement uses TRBV11-2 and TRBJ1-1, with 12 bases matching TRBD1. CDR3 length: 13 amino acids. V lost 6 bases to trimming and J lost 11 bases; unmatched junction nucleotides: 7. Per the germline V gene, CDR1 is SGHAT and CDR2 is FQNNGV. CDR3 coding DNA: TGTGCCAGCAGTGCCGGGGACAGGGGGCTTGCTTTCTTT. It encodes CASSAGDRGLAFF.

Turning to this clone: Other DNA sequences in the same sample also yield this CDR3. The chain has TRBV7-6 and TRBJ2-3, with 10 bases lining up with TRBD2. Losses at the gene ends were 1 base for V and 2 bases for J; bases not matched to a gene: 3. Germline CDR1 and CDR2: SGHVS and FNYEAQ. This CDR3 region has 16 residues. This CDR3 reads CASSLGTSGPTDTQYF. CDR3 DNA: TGTGCCAGCAGCTTAGGGACTAGCGGTCCCACAGATACGCAGTATTTT.

The chain has TRBV4-2 and TRBJ1-5; maybe TRBD1 (5 bases). V was pared by 0 bases and J by 4 bases, with 10 bases between. The CDR3 has 15 residues. Germline CDR1 and CDR2: LGHNA and YNFKEQ. DNA of the CDR3: TGTGCCAGCAGCCAAGATAGGGGCAGGAATCAGCCCCAGCATTTT. Encoded protein: CASSQDRGRNQPQHF.

The V call is TRBV10-2, the J call TRBJ1-1; D is undetermined. Germline CDR1 reads WSHSY; CDR2 reads SAAADI. The germline V and J ends were trimmed by 0 bases and 1 base, with 3 bases remaining between them. This CDR3 contains 13 residues. CDR3 coding DNA: TGCGCCAGCAGTGAGTCCAGGAACACTGAAGCTTTCTTT. Translated: CASSESRNTEAFF.

The V gene is TRBV15, the J gene TRBJ2-4, with 10 positions matching TRBD2. The CDR3 is 14 amino acids. V shed 0 bases and J 9 bases; nucleotides not matched to a gene: 2. Germline V gene data show CDR1 as LNHNV and CDR2 as YYDKDF (reference sequence). For the CDR3, the DNA is TGTGCCACCAGCAGAGATTTAGCGGGGGGCATTCAGTACTTC. Translating gives CATSRDLAGGIQYF.

The chain links TRBV19 to TRBJ2-2, with D possibly matching TRBD1 (5 bases). The CDR3 is 15 residues long. V gave up 0 bases and J gave up 6 bases, with 11 bases separating them. CDR1 and CDR2 from the germline V gene are LNHDA and SQIVND (reference sequence). CDR3 loop: CASSIDGQLPGELFF. CDR3 in DNA: TGTGCCAGTAGTATAGATGGACAACTTCCCGGGGAGCTGTTTTTT. Complete variable domain (other parts from reference TRBV19 and TRBJ2-2): DGGITQSPKYLFRKEGQNVTLSCEQNLNHDAMYWYRQDPGQGLRLIYYSQIVNDFQKGDIAEGYSVSREKKESFPLTVTSAQKNPTAFYLCASSIDGQLPGELFFGEGSRLTVL.